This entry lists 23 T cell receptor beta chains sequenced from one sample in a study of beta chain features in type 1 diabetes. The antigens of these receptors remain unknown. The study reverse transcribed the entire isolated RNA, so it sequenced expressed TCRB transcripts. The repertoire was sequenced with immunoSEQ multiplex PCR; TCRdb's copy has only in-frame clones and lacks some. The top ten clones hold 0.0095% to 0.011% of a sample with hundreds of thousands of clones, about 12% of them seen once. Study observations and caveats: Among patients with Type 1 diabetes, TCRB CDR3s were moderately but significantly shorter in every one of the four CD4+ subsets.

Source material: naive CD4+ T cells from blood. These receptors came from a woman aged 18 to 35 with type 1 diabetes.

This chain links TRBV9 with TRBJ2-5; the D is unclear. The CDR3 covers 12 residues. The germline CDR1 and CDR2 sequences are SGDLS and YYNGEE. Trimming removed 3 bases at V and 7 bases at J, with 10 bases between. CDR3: CASSDEVGTQYF. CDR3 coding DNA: TGTGCCAGCAGCGACGAGGTGGGGACCCAGTACTTC.

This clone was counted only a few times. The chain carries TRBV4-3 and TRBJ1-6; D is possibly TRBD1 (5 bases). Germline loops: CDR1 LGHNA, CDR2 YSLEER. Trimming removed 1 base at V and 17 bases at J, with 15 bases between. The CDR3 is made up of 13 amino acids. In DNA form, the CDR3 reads TGCGCCAGCAGCCAAGTCCCACAGGTGCAGGTCCACTTT. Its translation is CASSQVPQVQVHF.

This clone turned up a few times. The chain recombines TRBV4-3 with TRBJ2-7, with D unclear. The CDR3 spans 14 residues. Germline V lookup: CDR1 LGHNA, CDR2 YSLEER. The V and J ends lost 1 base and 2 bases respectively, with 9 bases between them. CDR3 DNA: TGCGCCAGCAGCCAAGGCGGCAGCACCTACGAGCAGTACTTC. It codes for CASSQGGSTYEQYF.

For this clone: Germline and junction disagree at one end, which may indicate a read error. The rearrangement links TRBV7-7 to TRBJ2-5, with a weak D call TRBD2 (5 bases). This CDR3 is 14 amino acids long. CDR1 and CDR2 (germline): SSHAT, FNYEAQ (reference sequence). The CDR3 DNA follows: TGTGCTAGCACCCCGGGAACCCAACAAGAGACCCAGTACTTC. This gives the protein CASTPGTQQETQYF.

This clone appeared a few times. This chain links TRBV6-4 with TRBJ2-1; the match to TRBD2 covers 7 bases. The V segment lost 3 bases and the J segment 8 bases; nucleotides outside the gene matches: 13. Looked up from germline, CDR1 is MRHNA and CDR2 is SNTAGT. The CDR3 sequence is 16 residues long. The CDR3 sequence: CASSEILKLAAHEQFF. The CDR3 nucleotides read TGTGCCAGCAGTGAAATATTGAAGCTAGCGGCCCATGAGCAGTTCTTC.

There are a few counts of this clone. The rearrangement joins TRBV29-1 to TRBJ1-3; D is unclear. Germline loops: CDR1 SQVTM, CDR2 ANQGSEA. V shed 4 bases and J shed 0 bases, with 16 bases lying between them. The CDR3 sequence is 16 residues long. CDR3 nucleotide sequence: TGCAGCGTTGGGTCCCGGGCTCGGGGCTCTGGAAACACCATATATTTT. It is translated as CSVGSRARGSGNTIYF.

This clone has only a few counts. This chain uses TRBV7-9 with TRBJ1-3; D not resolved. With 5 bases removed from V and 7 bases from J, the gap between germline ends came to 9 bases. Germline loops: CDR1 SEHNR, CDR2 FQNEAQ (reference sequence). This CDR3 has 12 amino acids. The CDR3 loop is CASSSRGNTIYF. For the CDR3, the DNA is TGTGCCAGCAGCAGCCGCGGGAACACCATATATTTT.

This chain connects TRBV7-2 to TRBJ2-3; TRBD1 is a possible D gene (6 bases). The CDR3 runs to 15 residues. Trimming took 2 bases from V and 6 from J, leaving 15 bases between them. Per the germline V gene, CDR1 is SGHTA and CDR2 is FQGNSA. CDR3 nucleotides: TGTGCCAGCAGCTTACGGGACACAGGCCGGGATACGCAGTATTTT. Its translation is CASSLRDTGRDTQYF.

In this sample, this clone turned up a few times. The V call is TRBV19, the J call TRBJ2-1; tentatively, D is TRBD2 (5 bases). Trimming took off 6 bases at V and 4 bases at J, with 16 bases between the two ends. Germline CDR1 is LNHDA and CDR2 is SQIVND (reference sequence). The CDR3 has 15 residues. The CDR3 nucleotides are TGTGCCAGTAGGGGAGACACAAAAGTATACAATGAGCAGTTCTTC. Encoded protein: CASRGDTKVYNEQFF.

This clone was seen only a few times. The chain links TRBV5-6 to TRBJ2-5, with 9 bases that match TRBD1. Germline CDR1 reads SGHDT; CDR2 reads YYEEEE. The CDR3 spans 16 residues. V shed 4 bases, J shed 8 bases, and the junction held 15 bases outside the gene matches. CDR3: CASSGPRPGDRVTQYF. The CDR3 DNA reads TGTGCCAGCAGCGGCCCGAGACCCGGGGACAGGGTAACCCAGTACTTC.

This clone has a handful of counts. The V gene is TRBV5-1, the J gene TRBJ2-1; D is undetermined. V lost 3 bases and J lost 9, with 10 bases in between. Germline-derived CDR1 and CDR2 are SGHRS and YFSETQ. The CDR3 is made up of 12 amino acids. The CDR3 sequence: CASSSNYPEQFF. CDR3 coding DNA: TGCGCCAGCAGCTCAAACTACCCTGAGCAGTTCTTC.

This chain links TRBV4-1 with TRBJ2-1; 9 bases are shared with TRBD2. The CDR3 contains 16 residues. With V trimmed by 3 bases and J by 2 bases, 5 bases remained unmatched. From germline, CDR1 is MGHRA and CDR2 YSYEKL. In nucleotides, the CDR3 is TGCGCCAGCAGCCACCGACTAGCGGCTACCTACAATGAGCAGTTCTTC. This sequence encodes CASSHRLAATYNEQFF.

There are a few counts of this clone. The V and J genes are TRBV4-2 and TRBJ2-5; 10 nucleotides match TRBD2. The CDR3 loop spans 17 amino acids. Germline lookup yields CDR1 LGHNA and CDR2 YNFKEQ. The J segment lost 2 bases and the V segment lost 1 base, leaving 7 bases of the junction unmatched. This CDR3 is CASSQAASGSWQETQYF. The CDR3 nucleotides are TGTGCCAGCAGCCAAGCTGCTAGCGGGAGTTGGCAAGAGACCCAGTACTTC.

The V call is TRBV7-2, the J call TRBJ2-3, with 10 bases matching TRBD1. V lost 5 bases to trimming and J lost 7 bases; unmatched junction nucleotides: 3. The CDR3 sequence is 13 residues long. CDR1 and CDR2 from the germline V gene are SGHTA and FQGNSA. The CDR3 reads CASSDRGRNTQYF. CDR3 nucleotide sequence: TGTGCCAGCAGCGACAGGGGGCGGAATACGCAGTATTTT.

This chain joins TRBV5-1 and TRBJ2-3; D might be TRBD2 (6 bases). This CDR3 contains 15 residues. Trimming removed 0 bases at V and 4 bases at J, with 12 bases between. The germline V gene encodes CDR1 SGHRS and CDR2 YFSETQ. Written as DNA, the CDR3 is TGCGCCAGCAGCTTGGAAGTCGGGGGACCAGATACGCAGTATTTT. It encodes CASSLEVGGPDTQYF. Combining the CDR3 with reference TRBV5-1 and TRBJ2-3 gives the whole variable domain KAGVTQTPRYLIKTRGQQVTLSCSPISGHRSVSWYQQTPGQGLQFLFEYFSETQRNKGNFPGRFSGRQFSNSRSEMNVSTLELGDSALYLCASSLEVGGPDTQYFGPGTRLTVL.

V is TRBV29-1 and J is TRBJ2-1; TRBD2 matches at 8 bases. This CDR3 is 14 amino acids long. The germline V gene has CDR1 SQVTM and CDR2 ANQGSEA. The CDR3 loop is CSATSGSSYNEQFF. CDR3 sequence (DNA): TGCAGTGCTACAAGCGGGAGCTCCTACAATGAGCAGTTCTTC.

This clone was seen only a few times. DNA for the CDR3: TGTGCCAGCAGCTCTAAGAGGAATGAGCAGTTCTTC. This encodes CASSSKRNEQFF. The chain carries TRBV5-6 and TRBJ2-1; D is unclear. Looked up from germline, CDR1 is SGHDT and CDR2 is YYEEEE. The CDR3 spans 12 residues. Trimming cost V 3 bases and J 7 bases, with 8 bases left between them.

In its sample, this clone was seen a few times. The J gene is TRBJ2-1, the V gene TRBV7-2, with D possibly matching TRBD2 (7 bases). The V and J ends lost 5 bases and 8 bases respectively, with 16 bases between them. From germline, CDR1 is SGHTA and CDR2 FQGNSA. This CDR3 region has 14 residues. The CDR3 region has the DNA TGTGCCAGCAGCATGCGAGGAGGGGGGGATGAGCAGTTCTTC. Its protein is CASSMRGGGDEQFF.

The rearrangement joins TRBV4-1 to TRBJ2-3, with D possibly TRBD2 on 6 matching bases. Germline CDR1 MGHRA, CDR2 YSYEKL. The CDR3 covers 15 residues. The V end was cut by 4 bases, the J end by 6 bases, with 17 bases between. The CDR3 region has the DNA TGCGCCAGCAGCCGCCGGGACTCTCAAGGCGATACGCAGTATTTT. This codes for CASSRRDSQGDTQYF.

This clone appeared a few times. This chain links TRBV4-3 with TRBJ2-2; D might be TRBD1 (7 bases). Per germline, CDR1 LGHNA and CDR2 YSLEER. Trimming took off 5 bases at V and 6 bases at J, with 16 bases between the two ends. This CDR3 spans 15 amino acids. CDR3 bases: TGCGCCAGCAGCTACTATGACAGGGAGGCCGGGGAGCTGTTTTTT. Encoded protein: CASSYYDREAGELFF.

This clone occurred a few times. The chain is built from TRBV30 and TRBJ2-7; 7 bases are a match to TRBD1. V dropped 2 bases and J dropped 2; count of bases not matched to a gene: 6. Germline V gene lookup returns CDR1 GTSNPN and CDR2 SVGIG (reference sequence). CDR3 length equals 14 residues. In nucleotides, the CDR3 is TGTGCCTGGAGTCCCCGACAGGGTACCTACGAGCAGTACTTC. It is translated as CAWSPRQGTYEQYF.

This CDR3 is CASSQGGQNPGYTF. The CDR3 region has the DNA TGCGCCAGCAGCCAAGGGGGACAGAATCCTGGCTACACCTTC. The chain combines TRBV4-1 with TRBJ1-2; TRBD1 matches at 7 bases. V lost 1 base to trimming and J lost 7 bases; unmatched junction nucleotides: 6. CDR1 is MGHRA and CDR2 is YSYEKL in the germline V gene. The CDR3 consists of 14 residues.

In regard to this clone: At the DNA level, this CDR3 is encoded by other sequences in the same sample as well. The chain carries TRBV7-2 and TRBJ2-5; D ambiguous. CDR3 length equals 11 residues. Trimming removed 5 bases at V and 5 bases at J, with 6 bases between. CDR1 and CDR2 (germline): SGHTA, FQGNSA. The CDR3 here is CASSPKETQYF. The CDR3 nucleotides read TGTGCCAGCAGCCCTAAGGAGACCCAGTACTTC.